The next 3 T cell receptor beta chains were all read from a single sample in a study of T-cell reconstitution after alpha-beta-depleted transplantation in children. It was with unique molecular identifiers that the TCRbeta library was prepared. One entry per CDR3 protein results from TCRdb running MiXCR on the PCR reads. The sample contains approximately 130,000 distinct CDR3 sequences, 9.5% to 10% of which appear only once. The source material was PBMCs, mostly from graft donor cells, sampled 180 days after TCRalphabeta/CD19-depleted stem cell transplant. The receptors shown here come from a girl less than two years old who had a stem cell transplant for combined immunodeficiency, so the T cells may come from the graft donor.

The rearrangement joins TRBV5-1 to TRBJ2-2; TRBD1 aligns across 10 bases. Germline CDR1 reads SGHRS; CDR2 reads YFSETQ. CDR3 length: 16 amino acids. V dropped 4 bases and J dropped 6; count of bases not matched to a gene: 9. In nucleotides, the CDR3 is TGCGCCAGCAGCCCAAGGACAGGGGGAAGGGCCGGGGAGCTGTTTTTT. Translation: CASSPRTGGRAGELFF.

This clonotype has more than one count but fewer than ten. The chain links TRBV12-3 or TRBV12-4 to TRBJ1-1; the D is unclear. Trimming cost V 3 bases and J 4 bases, with 15 bases left between them. This CDR3 has 15 residues. For the CDR3, the DNA is TGTGCCAGCAGTTTCCGTGGGATTTACACCACTGAAGCTTTCTTT. Translation gives CASSFRGIYTTEAFF.

This clonotype was found a few times. CDR3: CASSLGRRGQETQYF. CDR3 sequence (DNA): TGTGCCAGCAGCTTAGGTCGCAGGGGGCAGGAGACCCAGTACTTC. This chain connects TRBV11-2 to TRBJ2-5; 8 bases line up with TRBD1. The ends lost 1 base at V and 5 bases at J; junction bases unmatched: 6. The CDR3 has 15 residues. The V gene's germline CDR1 is SGHAT and CDR2 FQNNGV.